Listed below are T cell receptor beta chains from one sample, sequenced in a study of blood T cell repertoires in COVID-19. Sequencing used immunoSEQ multiplex PCR; TCRdb keeps in-frame clones, though not all of them. The sample lists over 80,000 clones, more than 80% occurring once. Material: peripheral blood. These receptors were taken from a woman in her 70s with acute or convalescent COVID-19. Each CDR3 is given with its conserved first and last residue. D genes are given only for firm matches.

D	length	V	J	CDR3	DNA
TRBD2	15	TRBV6-1	TRBJ2-1	CASSEARGAYNEQFF	TGTGCCAGCAGTGAAGCGCGGGGGGCCTACAATGAGCAGTTCTTC
NA	13	TRBV5-4	TRBJ1-2	CASSLSGGYGYTF	TGTGCCAGCAGCTTATCGGGGGGATATGGCTACACCTTC
TRBD2	15	TRBV19	TRBJ2-2	CASSQSGRAFGELFF	TGTGCCAGTAGTCAGAGCGGGAGGGCCTTCGGGGAGCTGTTTTTT
TRBD1	15	TRBV18	TRBJ1-4	CASSSTGTENEKLFF	TGTGCCAGCTCATCAACCGGGACAGAGAATGAAAAACTGTTTTTT
NA	15	TRBV19	TRBJ2-1	CASSMGSGRYNEQFF	TGTGCCAGTAGTATGGGTAGCGGCCGTTACAATGAGCAGTTCTTC
NA	15	TRBV5-1	TRBJ1-4	CASSLALGGGEKLFF	TGCGCCAGCAGCTTGGCCTTAGGAGGCGGCGAAAAACTGTTTTTT
NA	13	TRBV5-6	TRBJ1-4	CASSGGGFEKLFF	TGTGCCAGCAGCGGGGGAGGTTTTGAAAAACTGTTTTTT
TRBD2	16	TRBV27	TRBJ2-4	CASSFTGTRAKNIQYF	TGTGCCAGCAGTTTCACCGGGACTAGGGCCAAAAACATTCAGTACTTC
NA	16	TRBV3-1/TRBV3-2	TRBJ2-7	CASSESGLARSYEQYF	TGTGCCAGCAGCGAGAGCGGACTGGCGCGTTCCTACGAGCAGTACTTC
NA	16	TRBV7-9	TRBJ1-1	CASSLGWQGRRTEAFF	TGTGCCAGCAGCTTAGGATGGCAGGGAAGGCGCACTGAAGCTTTCTTT
NA	14	TRBV3-1/TRBV3-2	TRBJ2-1	CASSQNRFYNEQFF	TGTGCCAGCAGCCAAAACAGGTTCTACAATGAGCAGTTCTTC